The source of this TCR beta chain is a study of a mutant IDH1 vaccine in newly diagnosed glioma. On the study more broadly: The study started vaccination 4-6 weeks after radiotherapy alone, or with temozolomide cycles. Study results and limitations: Pseudoprogression seemed unrelated to changes in top peripheral T cell clonotypes.

Per the germline V gene, CDR1 is SGHTA and CDR2 is FQGTGA. V lost 2 bases and J lost 5, with 13 bases in between. The CDR3 contains 15 residues. As concerns this clone: No antigen is known for it.

This table comes from immunoSEQ multiplex PCR, and its TCRdb copy is limited to in-frame clones, with some not included. The repertoire has roughly 76,000 clones, around 85% of them found once; the top ten carry about 2.2%. Regarding time point: week 23, last vaccination. In every dose of vaccine, 300 ug of mutant IDH1 20-mer peptide was given alongside topical imiquimod. The source was PBMCs, collected from a glioma patient whose treatment included an IDH1 peptide vaccine. This clonotype originated in a man younger than 45 with glioma. Some clones in this sample may be carry-over from other donors' samples. The J gene is TRBJ2-1, the V gene TRBV7-3; TRBD2 is a possible D gene (6 bases). CDR3 region: CASSLWTGANNEQFF. CDR3 bases: TGTGCCAGCAGCTTATGGACGGGAGCGAACAATGAGCAGTTCTTC.